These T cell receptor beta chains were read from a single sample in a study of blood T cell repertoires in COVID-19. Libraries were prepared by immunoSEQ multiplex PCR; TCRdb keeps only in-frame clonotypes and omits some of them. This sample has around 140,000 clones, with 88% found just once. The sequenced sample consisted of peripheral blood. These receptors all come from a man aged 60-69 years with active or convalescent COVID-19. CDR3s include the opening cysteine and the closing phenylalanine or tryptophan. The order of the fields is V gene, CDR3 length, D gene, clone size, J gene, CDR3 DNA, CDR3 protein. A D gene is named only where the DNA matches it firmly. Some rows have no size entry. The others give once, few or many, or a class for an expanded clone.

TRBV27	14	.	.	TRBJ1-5	TGTGCCAGCAGTTTAGGGGGAGGGAATCAGCCCCAGCATTTT	CASSLGGGNQPQHF
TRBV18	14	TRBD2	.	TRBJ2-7	TGTGCCAGCTCACCACGGCGGGAGAGGGGCGAGCAGTACTTC	CASSPRRERGEQYF
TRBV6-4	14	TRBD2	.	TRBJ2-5	TGTGCCGGCCCGACTAGCAGCTACGTAGAGACCCAGTACTTC	CAGPTSSYVETQYF
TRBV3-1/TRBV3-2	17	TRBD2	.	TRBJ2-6	TGTGCCAGCAGCCAACTAGCGGGATCTACTGGGGCCAACGTCCTGACTTTC	CASSQLAGSTGANVLTF
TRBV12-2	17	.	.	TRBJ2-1	TGTGCAAGTCGCACTGGGACTAGCGGAGTCTCTTACAATGAGCAGTTCTTC	CASRTGTSGVSYNEQFF
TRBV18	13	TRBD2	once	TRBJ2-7	TGTGCCAGCTCACCACACGGGGGGGGCGAGCAGTACTTC	CASSPHGGGEQYF
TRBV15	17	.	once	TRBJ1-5	TGTGCCACCAGCAGACATCAGGTATATCTTAGCAATCAGCCCCAGCATTTT	CATSRHQVYLSNQPQHF
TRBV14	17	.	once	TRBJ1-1	TGTGCCAGCAGCCAAGATGGGGAGTTCGGGTCGAACACTGAAGCTTTCTTT	CASSQDGEFGSNTEAFF
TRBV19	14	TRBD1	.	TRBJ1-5	TGTGCCAGTAGTATTCGGGGGACAGCAAAGCCCCAGCATTTT	CASSIRGTAKPQHF
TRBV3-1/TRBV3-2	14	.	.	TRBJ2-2	TGTGCCAGCAGCCCCGTCGGACAGACCGGGGAGCTGTTTTTT	CASSPVGQTGELFF
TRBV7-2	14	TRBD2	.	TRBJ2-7	TGTGCCAGCAGCTTTCATAGCGGGAGCTACGAGCAGTACTTC	CASSFHSGSYEQYF
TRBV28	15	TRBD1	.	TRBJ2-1	TGTGCCAGCAGTGGGACAGGGGGGTCCTACAATGAGCAGTTCTTC	CASSGTGGSYNEQFF
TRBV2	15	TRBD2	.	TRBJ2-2	TGTGCCAGCAGTGGGACTAGCGGCAACACCGGGGAGCTGTTTTTT	CASSGTSGNTGELFF
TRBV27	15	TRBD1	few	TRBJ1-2	TGTGCCAGCAGTCCCCGACAGGGCCTATACTATGGCTACACCTTC	CASSPRQGLYYGYTF
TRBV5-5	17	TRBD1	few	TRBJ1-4	TGTGCCAGCAGCCCCAAAAAGAACAGGGGAACTAATGAAAAACTGTTTTTT	CASSPKKNRGTNEKLFF
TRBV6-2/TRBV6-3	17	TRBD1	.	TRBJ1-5	TGTGCCAGCAGCGACCGACCTACCGGGACAGTAAATCAGCCCCAGCATTTT	CASSDRPTGTVNQPQHF
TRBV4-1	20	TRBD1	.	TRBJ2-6	TGCGCCAGCAGCCAAAGACCGGGACAGGCAATCCTCTCTGGGGCCAACGTCCTGACTTTC	CASSQRPGQAILSGANVLTF
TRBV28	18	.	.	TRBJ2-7	TGTGCCAGCAGTTTCGGGGTCAATATGGGACTCAGCTCCTACGAGCAGTACTTC	CASSFGVNMGLSSYEQYF
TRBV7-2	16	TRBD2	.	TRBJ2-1	TGTGCCAGCAGTGGGGGCGGGGGGGCGACCTACAATGAGCAGTTCTTC	CASSGGGGATYNEQFF
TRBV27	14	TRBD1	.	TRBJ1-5	TGTGCCAGCAGTTTACAGACAGGGGCACCGATGCGTTATTTT	CASSLQTGAPMRYF
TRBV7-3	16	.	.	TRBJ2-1	TGTGCCAGCAGCTTATTTTCCAGCGGCTCCTACAATGAGCAGTTCTTC	CASSLFSSGSYNEQFF
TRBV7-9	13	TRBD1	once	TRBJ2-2	TGTGCCAGCAGCTTGGACCGGGACAGGAACCTGTTTTTT	CASSLDRDRNLFF
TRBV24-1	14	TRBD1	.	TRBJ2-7	TGTGCCACCAGTGATCGACAGGGGTTACGCGAGCAGTACTTC	CATSDRQGLREQYF
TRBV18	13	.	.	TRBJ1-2	TGTGCCAGCTCTGAGCAGGGGACCTATGGCTACACCTTC	CASSEQGTYGYTF
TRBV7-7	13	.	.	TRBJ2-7	TGTGCTAGCAGCTTAACCACAGGCAACGAGCAGTACTTC	CASSLTTGNEQYF
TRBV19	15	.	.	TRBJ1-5	TGTGCCAGTAGTCCCCGGATGAGGGTCGATCAGCCCCAGCATTTT	CASSPRMRVDQPQHF
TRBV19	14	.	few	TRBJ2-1	TGTGCCAGTAGTTCACGGTCTAGCAGCAATGAGCAGTTCTTC	CASSSRSSSNEQFF
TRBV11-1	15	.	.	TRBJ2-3	TGTGCCAGCAGCTATAGTATCGAGGGCACAGATACGCAGTATTTT	CASSYSIEGTDTQYF
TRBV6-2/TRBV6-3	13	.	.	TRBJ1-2	TGTGCCAGCAGTAGAGTTGTGGACTATGGCTACACCTTC	CASSRVVDYGYTF
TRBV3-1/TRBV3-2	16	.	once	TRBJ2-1	TGTGCCAGCAGCCATTCCCGGGTTTCGAACTACAATGAGCAGTTCTTC	CASSHSRVSNYNEQFF
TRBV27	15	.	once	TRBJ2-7	TGTGCCAGCAGTCCGAGACAGTTACGCTCCTACGAGCAGTACTTC	CASSPRQLRSYEQYF
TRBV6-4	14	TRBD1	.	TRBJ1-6	TGTGCCAACAGCGATAGACAGGGAGGATCACCCCTCCACTTT	CANSDRQGGSPLHF
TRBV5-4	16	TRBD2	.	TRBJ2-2	TGTGCCAGCAGCCCTACTAGCGCCTCGAACACCGGGGAGCTGTTTTTT	CASSPTSASNTGELFF
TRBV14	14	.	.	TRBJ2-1	TGTGCCAGCAGCTTGCGGGACCTGACCAATGAGCAGTTCTTC	CASSLRDLTNEQFF
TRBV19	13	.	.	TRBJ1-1	TGTGCCAGTAGTATGCGGCGGAACACTGAAGCTTTCTTT	CASSMRRNTEAFF
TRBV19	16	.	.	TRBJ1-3	TGTGCCAGTAGTAGGGGGGGCTACAGCTCTGGAAACACCATATATTTT	CASSRGGYSSGNTIYF
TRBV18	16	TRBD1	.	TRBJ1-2	TGTGCCAGCTCACCGATCGGGACAGGGGTTGGATATGGCTACACCTTC	CASSPIGTGVGYGYTF
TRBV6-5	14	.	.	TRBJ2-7	TGTGCCAGTTGGGGGGGGACAGGTATGTACGAGCAGTACTTC	CASWGGTGMYEQYF
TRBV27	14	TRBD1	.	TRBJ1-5	TGTGCCAGCAGTTCGGACAGGGATTATCAGCCCCAGCATTTT	CASSSDRDYQPQHF
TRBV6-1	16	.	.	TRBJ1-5	TGTGCCAGCAGTGATGACGTAGGCGGGTTTCCTCAGCCCCAGCATTTT	CASSDDVGGFPQPQHF
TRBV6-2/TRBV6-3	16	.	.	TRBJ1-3	TGTGCCAGCAGTTACCCAGCGGCGGGCCCTGGAAACACCATATATTTT	CASSYPAAGPGNTIYF
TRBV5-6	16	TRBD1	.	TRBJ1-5	TGTGCCAGCAGCTTGGGACAGGGAATTAGCAATCAGCCCCAGCATTTT	CASSLGQGISNQPQHF
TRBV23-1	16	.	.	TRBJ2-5	TGCGCCAGCAGTCAATACTCGGGGGAATACCAAGAGACCCAGTACTTC	CASSQYSGEYQETQYF
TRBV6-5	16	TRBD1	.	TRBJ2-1	TGTGCCAGCAGTTATATGGGGACAGGGGCGTCCAATGAGCAGTTCTTC	CASSYMGTGASNEQFF
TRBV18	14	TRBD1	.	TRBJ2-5	TGTGCCAGCTCAGACAGGGGAGTCCTAGAGACCCAGTACTTC	CASSDRGVLETQYF
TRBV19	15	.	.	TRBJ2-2	TGTGCCAGTAGTATTTCAGGGCCCGGAGACGGGGAGCTGTTTTTT	CASSISGPGDGELFF
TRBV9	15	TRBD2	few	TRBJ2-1	TGTGCCAGCAGCAATCTAGCGGGAGGATGGAATGAGCAGTTCTTC	CASSNLAGGWNEQFF
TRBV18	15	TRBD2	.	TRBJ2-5	TGTGCCAGCTCACCAGTTACGGGGGGTACAGAGACCCAGTACTTC	CASSPVTGGTETQYF
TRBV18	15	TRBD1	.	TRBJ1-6	TGTGCCAGCTCACCGGGACAGGGCTATAATTCACCCCTCCACTTT	CASSPGQGYNSPLHF
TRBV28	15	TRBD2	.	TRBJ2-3	TGTGCCAGTAGAGGTAGCGGGAGGGGCACAGATACGCAGTATTTT	CASRGSGRGTDTQYF
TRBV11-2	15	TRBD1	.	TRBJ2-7	TGTGCCAGCACTCTGGGACAGCTAGTCGCCTACGAGCAGTACTTC	CASTLGQLVAYEQYF